Each of the 28 T cell receptor beta chains below was sequenced from the same sample in a study of T cells in Graves' hyperthyroidism and ophthalmopathy. The investigators amplified TCR beta CDR3 regions from RNA transcripts. HTBI primers were the set used in a first-round RT-PCR of the TCR CDR3. TCRdb passed the multiplex PCR reads through MiXCR, listing each CDR3 protein once. Of 370,000 or so distinct CDR3 sequences in the sample, approximately 25% are singletons; the top ten hold less than 75%. The specimen sequenced was blood. These receptors were obtained from a man aged 50-60 years with Graves' hyperthyroidism.

The gene calls are TRBV19 and TRBJ1-2; 7 nucleotides agree with TRBD1. Germline-derived CDR1 and CDR2 are LNHDA and SQIVND (reference sequence). V dropped 7 bases and J dropped 4; count of bases not matched to a gene: 3. The CDR3 runs 12 residues. CDR3 loop: CASTGGLYGYTF. The CDR3 DNA is TGTGCCAGTACAGGGGGTCTCTATGGCTACACCTTC.

This clonotype was observed a handful of times. The CDR3, as DNA: TGTGCCAGCCGCGGGCCCGACTTTGAAGCTTTCTTT. It specifies CASRGPDFEAFF. The gene calls are TRBV7-9 and TRBJ1-1; D remains ambiguous. The V and J ends lost 8 bases and 7 bases respectively, with 14 bases between them. CDR3 length equals 12 residues. CDR1 and CDR2 (germline): SEHNR, FQNEAQ (reference sequence). The full variable domain, its missing parts supplied by reference TRBV7-9 and TRBJ1-1, is DTGVSQNPRHKITKRGQNVTFRCDPISEHNRLYWYRQTLGQGPEFLTYFQNEAQLEKSRLLSDRFSAERPKGSFSTLEIQRTEQGDSAMYLCASRGPDFEAFFGQGTRLTVV.

A few counts support this clonotype. V is TRBV20-1 and J is TRBJ2-3; 9 bases align to TRBD2. Trimming cost V 0 bases and J 4 bases; bases outside gene matches: 5. Germline CDR1 DFQATT, CDR2 SNEGSKA (reference sequence). The CDR3 totals 15 residues. The CDR3 region has the DNA TGCAGTGCTAGAGAGTCTAGCGGGAACGCAGATACGCAGTATTTT. It specifies CSARESSGNADTQYF.

This clonotype was seen ten or more times. This chain uses TRBV28 with TRBJ2-7; TRBD1 agrees at 8 bases. V lost 3 bases and J lost 5; bases outside the gene matches: 12. The germline V gene has CDR1 MDHEN and CDR2 SYDVKM. The CDR3 runs to 16 residues. The CDR3 coding sequence is TGTGCCAGCAGTTTCGATCGGACAGGGTTGGAGAACGAGCAGTACTTC. Its translation is CASSFDRTGLENEQYF. The whole variable domain, remainder taken from reference TRBV28 and TRBJ2-7, is DVKVTQSSRYLVKRTGEKVFLECVQDMDHENMFWYRQDPGLGLRLIYFSYDVKMKEKGDIPEGYSVSREKKERFSLILESASTNQTSMYLCASSFDRTGLENEQYFGPGTRLTVT.

The genes are TRBV11-2 and TRBJ2-3; D unclear. CDR1 and CDR2 from the germline V gene are SGHAT and FQNNGV. The CDR3 contains 15 residues. V lost 3 bases, J lost 3 bases, and 13 bases lay in between. CDR3 coding DNA: TGTGCCAGCAGCTTGGGATTTTCCTCTACAGATACGCAGTATTTT. It translates to CASSLGFSSTDTQYF.

This clonotype was found many times. The rearrangement uses TRBV7-3 and TRBJ2-7; D is ambiguous. Germline CDR1 reads SGHTA; CDR2 reads FQGTGA. Trimming left V 5 bases short and J 2 bases short, with 10 bases between. The CDR3 loop spans 13 amino acids. CDR3 sequence reads: CASSARNAYEQYF. As DNA, the CDR3 is TGTGCCAGCAGCGCCCGGAATGCCTACGAGCAGTACTTC.

This clonotype was counted only a few times. This chain uses TRBV20-1 with TRBJ2-7; TRBD2 is a possible D gene (7 bases). CDR3 length: 12 residues. V was clipped by 5 bases and J by 5 bases, with 13 bases between them. Germline loops: CDR1 DFQATT, CDR2 SNEGSKA (reference sequence). As DNA, the CDR3 is TGCAGTGCTCATAGGGGGGGCCACGAGCAGTACTTC. It yields the protein CSAHRGGHEQYF.

V is TRBV5-1 and J is TRBJ2-3; D unclear. The length of the CDR3 is 13 residues. Trimming cost V 4 bases and J 5 bases, with 11 bases left between them. Per the germline V gene, CDR1 is SGHRS and CDR2 is YFSETQ. The CDR3 protein is CASSLISEDTQYF. DNA of the CDR3: TGCGCCAGCAGCCTCATCAGCGAAGATACGCAGTATTTT.

The CDR3 DNA sequence: TGTGCCAGCAGCCTAGGGACTCCCGGCGAAAAACTGTTTTTT. Its translation is CASSLGTPGEKLFF. The genes are TRBV7-9 and TRBJ1-4; TRBD1 might be the D (5 bases). This CDR3 has 14 residues. V lost 5 bases and J 8 bases, leaving 15 bases between the germline ends. Germline V gene data show CDR1 as SEHNR and CDR2 as FQNEAQ (reference sequence). Combining the CDR3 with reference TRBV7-9 and TRBJ1-4 gives the whole variable domain DTGVSQNPRHKITKRGQNVTFRCDPISEHNRLYWYRQTLGQGPEFLTYFQNEAQLEKSRLLSDRFSAERPKGSFSTLEIQRTEQGDSAMYLCASSLGTPGEKLFFGSGTQLSVL.

This clonotype was seen more than once but under ten times. J is TRBJ2-7 and V is TRBV27; D call uncertain. CDR1 is MNHEY and CDR2 is SMNVEV in the germline V gene (reference sequence). CDR3 size: 13 residues. Trimming left V 3 bases short and J 5 bases short, with 11 bases between. DNA of the CDR3: TGTGCCAGCAGTTTCGGACCCGGAAACGAGCAGTACTTC. Encoded protein: CASSFGPGNEQYF.

This clonotype was found a few times. The chain combines TRBV20-1 with TRBJ2-7, with unresolved D. Per germline, CDR1 DFQATT and CDR2 SNEGSKA (reference sequence). With 6 bases removed from V and 0 bases from J, the gap between germline ends came to 12 bases. The CDR3 extends over 13 amino acids. The CDR3: CSATDTISYEQYF. In DNA, the CDR3 is TGCAGTGCCACAGACACCATCTCCTACGAGCAGTACTTC.

In its sample, this clonotype was seen once. The J gene is TRBJ1-3, the V gene TRBV29-1; D is possibly TRBD1 (5 bases). This CDR3 comprises 13 residues. In germline, CDR1 is SQVTM, CDR2 ANQGSEA. V was cut by 0 bases and J by 4 bases, with 7 bases left in between. As DNA, the CDR3 is TGCAGCGTTGAAGACAGGGCCGGAAACACCATATATTTT. Amino acids: CSVEDRAGNTIYF.

This clonotype was counted many times. The chain employs TRBV3-1 and TRBJ2-7, with D unresolved. The CDR3 covers 14 residues. Trimming removed 5 bases from V and 4 bases from J, with 15 bases in between. In germline, CDR1 is LGHDT, CDR2 YNNKEL (reference sequence). The CDR3 nucleotides read TGTGCCAGCAGCACGTCGACGGTAGCTTACGAGCAGTACTTC. This translates into CASSTSTVAYEQYF.

The V and J genes are TRBV7-9 and TRBJ1-1; D not resolved. The CDR3 contains 15 residues. Looked up from germline, CDR1 is SEHNR and CDR2 is FQNEAQ (reference sequence). V shed 5 bases and J shed 1 base, with 14 bases lying between them. The CDR3 sequence is CASSIRGLKNTEAFF. The CDR3 nucleotides read TGTGCCAGCAGCATAAGAGGGTTAAAGAACACTGAAGCTTTCTTT.

In its sample, this clonotype was seen many times. This CDR3 reads CASSWKIYQETQYF. The CDR3 DNA sequence: TGTGCCAGCAGCTGGAAGATATACCAAGAGACCCAGTACTTC. The chain couples TRBV11-2 to TRBJ2-5; D unclear. Trimming pared 4 bases from V and 0 bases from J, leaving 9 bases between. Germline CDR1 reads SGHAT; CDR2 reads FQNNGV. CDR3 length: 14 amino acids.

This clonotype was counted at least ten times. The chain is built from TRBV2 and TRBJ2-7, with D perhaps being TRBD1 or TRBD2 (5 bases each). This CDR3 region has 17 residues. V lost 0 bases and J lost 2, with 17 bases in between. Germline CDR1 is SNHLY and CDR2 is FYNNEI. CDR3 loop: CASSEALGRLGAYEQYF. The CDR3 nucleotides read TGTGCCAGCAGTGAAGCGCTTGGCCGGCTGGGGGCCTACGAGCAGTACTTC.

The chain combines TRBV4-2 with TRBJ2-1, with 7 bases identical to TRBD2. The CDR3 is 16 amino acids. With 0 bases clipped from V and 8 bases from J, the junction kept 10 bases outside the gene matches. Germline-derived CDR1 and CDR2 are LGHNA and YNFKEQ. The CDR3 region is CASSQEFERLAYEQFF. CDR3 sequence (DNA): TGTGCCAGCAGCCAAGAGTTTGAACGACTAGCCTATGAGCAGTTCTTC.

The chain couples TRBV20-1 to TRBJ2-7; the match to TRBD1 covers 7 bases. V dropped 2 bases and J dropped 6; count of bases not matched to a gene: 7. Per the germline V gene, CDR1 is DFQATT and CDR2 is SNEGSKA (reference sequence). CDR3 length: 13 residues. The DNA of the CDR3 is TGCAGTGCTAGAAATCCCAGGGGGTTCGAGCAGTACTTC. Amino acid sequence: CSARNPRGFEQYF.

This clonotype was detected only a few times. The chain is built from TRBV20-1 and TRBJ1-1; possible D gene TRBD1, 6 bases. CDR1 is DFQATT, CDR2 SNEGSKA, per germline (reference sequence). The V end lost 6 bases, the J end lost 4 bases, and 18 bases lay between the germline ends. This CDR3 has 14 amino acids. The CDR3: CSARGGGGSTEAFF. For the CDR3, the DNA is TGCAGTGCCCGAGGGGGAGGAGGGAGCACTGAAGCTTTCTTT.

In this sample, this clonotype turned up many times. This rearrangement joins TRBV2 to TRBJ2-5; a possible D gene is TRBD2 (8 bases). The CDR3 runs 16 residues. Trimming removed 4 bases from V and 4 bases from J, with 19 bases in between. CDR1 and CDR2 (germline): SNHLY, FYNNEI. The CDR3 reads CASSGDSGKGAETQYF. The CDR3 DNA sequence: TGTGCCAGCAGTGGAGATAGCGGGAAGGGGGCAGAGACCCAGTACTTC. Supplemented by reference TRBV2 and TRBJ2-5, the full variable domain reads EPEVTQTPSHQVTQMGQEVILRCVPISNHLYFYWYRQILGQKVEFLVSFYNNEISEKSEIFDDQFSVERPDGSNFTLKIRSTKLEDSAMYFCASSGDSGKGAETQYFGPGTRLLVL.

The CDR3 is CASSEESPNTEAFF. In DNA, the CDR3 is TGCGCCAGCAGTGAGGAGTCCCCGAACACTGAAGCTTTCTTT. J is TRBJ1-1 and V is TRBV10-2, with unresolved D. The CDR3 sequence is 14 residues long. Trimming stripped 2 bases from V and 1 base from J, with 8 bases between. Germline lookup yields CDR1 WSHSY and CDR2 SAAADI.

This clonotype was recorded a few times. The chain employs TRBV20-1 and TRBJ2-5; 10 bases match TRBD1. V lost 5 bases and J lost 7; bases outside the gene matches: 10. CDR3 length: 14 residues. CDR1 is DFQATT, CDR2 SNEGSKA, per germline (reference sequence). The CDR3 nucleotides read TGCAGTGCTCGCAAGACAGGGGGCTCGGGGACCCAGTACTTC. Translated, it gives CSARKTGGSGTQYF.

This clonotype occurred many times. The V call is TRBV30, the J call TRBJ2-3; D assignment may be TRBD1 or TRBD2 (5 bases each). Per germline, CDR1 GTSNPN and CDR2 SVGIG (reference sequence). The ends were cut back, 0 bases at V and 6 bases at J, with 10 bases in the middle. The CDR3 is 13 amino acids. DNA for the CDR3: TGTGCCTGGAGTGTGGGGACCCGGGATACGCAGTATTTT. Residues: CAWSVGTRDTQYF. The full variable domain, rest sourced from reference TRBV30 and TRBJ2-3, is SQTIHQWPATLVQPVGSPLSLECTVEGTSNPNLYWYRQAAGRGLQLLFYSVGIGQISSEVPQNLSASRPQDRQFILSSKKLLLSDSGFYLCAWSVGTRDTQYFGPGTRLTVL.

CDR3 protein: CASRKTGVFQAFF. CDR3 coding DNA: TGTGCCAGCAGAAAAACAGGGGTCTTCCAAGCTTTCTTT. V usage is TRBV11-2 and J usage is TRBJ1-1; 7 nucleotides line up with TRBD1. After removal of 6 bases from V and 9 bases from J, the junction contained 10 bases not matched to a gene. CDR1 SGHAT and CDR2 FQNNGV come from the germline V gene. The CDR3 is made up of 13 amino acids.

This chain joins TRBV3-1 and TRBJ1-1; no clear D. CDR3 size: 13 residues. Germline CDR1 LGHDT, CDR2 YNNKEL (reference sequence). V lost 6 bases and J 0 bases, leaving 8 bases between the germline ends. CDR3 sequence (DNA): TGTGCCAGCAGTAGCACGATGAACACTGAAGCTTTCTTT. Translation gives CASSSTMNTEAFF.

This clonotype was detected a few times. This sequence joins TRBV7-9 and TRBJ2-7, with D perhaps matching TRBD1 (5 bases). CDR1 SEHNR and CDR2 FQNEAQ come from the germline V gene (reference sequence). The CDR3 runs 15 residues. Trimming cost V 5 bases and J 5 bases, with 19 bases left between them. The CDR3 loop is CASSKKTQGTNEQYF. CDR3 in DNA: TGTGCCAGCAGCAAGAAGACTCAGGGCACAAACGAGCAGTACTTC.

The CDR3 region is CASSLAGGPDEQFF. CDR3 sequence (DNA): TGTGCCAGCAGTTTGGCGGGAGGTCCGGATGAGCAGTTCTTC. The chain employs TRBV12-3 or TRBV12-4 and TRBJ2-1; TRBD2 aligns across 8 bases. The CDR3 spans 14 residues. Trimming took 3 bases from V and 8 from J; bases not matched to a gene: 6.

This chain connects TRBV9 to TRBJ1-1; 7 bases are a match to TRBD1. Germline loops: CDR1 SGDLS, CDR2 YYNGEE. With V trimmed by 0 bases and J by 5 bases, 4 bases remained unmatched. The CDR3 loop spans 14 amino acids. CDR3 region: CASSVVKGATEAFF. The CDR3 bases are TGTGCCAGCAGCGTAGTGAAGGGGGCGACTGAAGCTTTCTTT.